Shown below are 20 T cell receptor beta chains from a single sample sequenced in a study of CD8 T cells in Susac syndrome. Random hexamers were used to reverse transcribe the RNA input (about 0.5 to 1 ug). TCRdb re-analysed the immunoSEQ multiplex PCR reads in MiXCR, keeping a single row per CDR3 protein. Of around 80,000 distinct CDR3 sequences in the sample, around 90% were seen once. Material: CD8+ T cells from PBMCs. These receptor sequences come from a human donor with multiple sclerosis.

In DNA, the CDR3 is TGTGCCAGCAGTCTGGACACGGGTACAGATGAGCAGTTCTTC. This gives the protein CASSLDTGTDEQFF. The rearrangement joins TRBV28 to TRBJ2-1; D is perhaps TRBD1 (5 bases). The CDR3 length is 14 residues. Germline CDR1 MDHEN, CDR2 SYDVKM. With 5 bases removed from V and 8 bases from J, the gap between germline ends came to 16 bases.

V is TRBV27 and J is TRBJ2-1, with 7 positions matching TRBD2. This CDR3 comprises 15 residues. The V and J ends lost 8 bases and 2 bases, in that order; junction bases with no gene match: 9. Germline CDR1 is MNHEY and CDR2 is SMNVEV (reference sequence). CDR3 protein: CASAWASGTYNEQFF. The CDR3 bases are TGTGCCAGCGCATGGGCTAGCGGAACCTACAATGAGCAGTTCTTC.

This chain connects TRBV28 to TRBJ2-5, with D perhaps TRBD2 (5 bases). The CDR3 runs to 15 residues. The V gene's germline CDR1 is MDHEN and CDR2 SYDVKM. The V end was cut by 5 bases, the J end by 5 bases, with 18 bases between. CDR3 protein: CASSPGTTTGETQYF. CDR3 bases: TGTGCCAGCAGTCCTGGAACGACCACGGGGGAGACCCAGTACTTC. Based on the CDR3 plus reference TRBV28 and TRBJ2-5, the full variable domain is DVKVTQSSRYLVKRTGEKVFLECVQDMDHENMFWYRQDPGLGLRLIYFSYDVKMKEKGDIPEGYSVSREKKERFSLILESASTNQTSMYLCASSPGTTTGETQYFGPGTRLLVL.

This CDR3 reads CASSIGGDTEAFF. The CDR3 bases are TGTGCCAGTAGTATAGGGGGGGACACTGAAGCTTTCTTT. The V call is TRBV19, the J call TRBJ1-1; tentative D call: TRBD1 (5 bases). The CDR3 has 13 residues. In germline, CDR1 is LNHDA, CDR2 SQIVND (reference sequence). V lost 1 base and J 3 bases, leaving 6 bases between the germline ends.

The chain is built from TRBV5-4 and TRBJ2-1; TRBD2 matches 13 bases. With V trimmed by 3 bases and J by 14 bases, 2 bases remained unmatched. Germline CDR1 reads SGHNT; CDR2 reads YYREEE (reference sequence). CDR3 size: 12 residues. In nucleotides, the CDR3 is TGTGCCAGCAGCTCGGGACTAGCGGGAAAGTTCTTC. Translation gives CASSSGLAGKFF.

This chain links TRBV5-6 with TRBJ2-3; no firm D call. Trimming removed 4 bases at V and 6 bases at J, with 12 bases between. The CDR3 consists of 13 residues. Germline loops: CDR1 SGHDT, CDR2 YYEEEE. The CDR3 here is CASSPPSMDTQYF. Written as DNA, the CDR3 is TGTGCCAGCAGCCCGCCTTCAATGGATACGCAGTATTTT. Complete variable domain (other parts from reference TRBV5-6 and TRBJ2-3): DAGVTQSPTHLIKTRGQQVTLRCSPKSGHDTVSWYQQALGQGPQFIFQYYEEEERQRGNFPDRFSGHQFPNYSSELNVNALLLGDSALYLCASSPPSMDTQYFGPGTRLTVL.

Here the CDR3 reads CASGASFFTEAFF. CDR3 DNA: TGTGCCAGCGGAGCCAGCTTTTTCACTGAAGCTTTCTTT. This chain links TRBV5-4 with TRBJ1-1; D gene unclear. CDR3 length equals 13 residues. Looked up from germline, CDR1 is SGHNT and CDR2 is YYREEE (reference sequence). Trimming pared 7 bases from V and 4 bases from J, leaving 14 bases between.

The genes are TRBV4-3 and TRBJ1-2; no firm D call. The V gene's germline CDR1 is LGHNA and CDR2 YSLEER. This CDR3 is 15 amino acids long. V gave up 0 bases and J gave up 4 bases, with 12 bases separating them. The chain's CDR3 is CASSQDSAPLYGYTF. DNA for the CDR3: TGCGCCAGCAGCCAAGATTCGGCCCCCCTCTATGGCTACACCTTC.

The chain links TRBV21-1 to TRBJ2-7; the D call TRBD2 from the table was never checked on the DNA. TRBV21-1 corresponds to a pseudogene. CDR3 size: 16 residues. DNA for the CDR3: TGTGCCAGCAGCGCTGAGACTAGCGGGAGATTGAGCGAGCAGTACTTC. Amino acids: CASSAETSGRLSEQYF.

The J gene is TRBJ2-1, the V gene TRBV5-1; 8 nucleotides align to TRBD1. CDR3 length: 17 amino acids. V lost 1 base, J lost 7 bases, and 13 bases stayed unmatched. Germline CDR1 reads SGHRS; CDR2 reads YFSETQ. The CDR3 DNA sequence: TGCGCCAGCAGCTTGAGGACAGGGCCTACCTTAGGTAATGAGCAGTTCTTC. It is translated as CASSLRTGPTLGNEQFF.

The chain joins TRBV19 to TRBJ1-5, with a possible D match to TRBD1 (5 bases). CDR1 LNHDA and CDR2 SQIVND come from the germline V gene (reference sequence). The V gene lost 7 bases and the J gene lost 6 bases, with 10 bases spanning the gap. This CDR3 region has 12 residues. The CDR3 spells CASMRGGQPQHF. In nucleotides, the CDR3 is TGTGCCAGTATGAGGGGTGGTCAGCCCCAGCATTTT.

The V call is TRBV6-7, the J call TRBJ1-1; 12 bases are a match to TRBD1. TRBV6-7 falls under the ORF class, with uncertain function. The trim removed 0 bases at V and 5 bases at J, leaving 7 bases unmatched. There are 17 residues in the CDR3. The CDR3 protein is CASSYSGQGAWGTEAFF. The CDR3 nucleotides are TGTGCCAGCAGTTACTCGGGACAGGGGGCTTGGGGGACTGAAGCTTTCTTT.

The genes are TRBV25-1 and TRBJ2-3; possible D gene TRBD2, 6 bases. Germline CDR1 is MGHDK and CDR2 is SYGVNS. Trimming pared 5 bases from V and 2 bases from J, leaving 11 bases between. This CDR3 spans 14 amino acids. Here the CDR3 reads CASSHGTSTDTQYF. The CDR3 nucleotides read TGTGCCAGCAGTCACGGGACTTCCACAGATACGCAGTATTTT.

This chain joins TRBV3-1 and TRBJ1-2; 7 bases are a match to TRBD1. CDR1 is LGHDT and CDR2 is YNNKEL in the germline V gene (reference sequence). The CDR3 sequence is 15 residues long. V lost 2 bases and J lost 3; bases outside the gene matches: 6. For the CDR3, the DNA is TGTGCCAGCAGCCAACTTTTTGGGACAGACTATGGCTACACCTTC. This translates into CASSQLFGTDYGYTF.

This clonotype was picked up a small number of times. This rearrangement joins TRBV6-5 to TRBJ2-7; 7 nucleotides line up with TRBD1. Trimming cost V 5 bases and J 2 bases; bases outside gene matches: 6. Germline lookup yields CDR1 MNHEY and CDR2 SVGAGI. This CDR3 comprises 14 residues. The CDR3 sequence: CASSPGDSPYEQYF. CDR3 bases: TGTGCCAGCAGTCCCGGGGACAGTCCCTACGAGCAGTACTTC.

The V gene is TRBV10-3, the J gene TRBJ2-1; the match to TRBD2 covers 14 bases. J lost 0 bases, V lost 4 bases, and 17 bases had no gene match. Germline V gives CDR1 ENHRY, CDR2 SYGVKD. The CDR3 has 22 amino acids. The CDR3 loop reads CAISAGQASGTSGGRSYNEQFF. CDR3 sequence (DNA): TGTGCCATCAGTGCGGGACAGGCGTCCGGGACTAGCGGGGGCCGCTCCTACAATGAGCAGTTCTTC.

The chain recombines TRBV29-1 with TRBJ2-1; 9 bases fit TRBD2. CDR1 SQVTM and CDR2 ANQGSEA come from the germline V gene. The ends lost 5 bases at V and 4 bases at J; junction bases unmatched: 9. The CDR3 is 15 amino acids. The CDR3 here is CSVHLATSGYNEQFF. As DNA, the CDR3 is TGCAGCGTTCACCTCGCGACTAGCGGTTACAATGAGCAGTTCTTC.

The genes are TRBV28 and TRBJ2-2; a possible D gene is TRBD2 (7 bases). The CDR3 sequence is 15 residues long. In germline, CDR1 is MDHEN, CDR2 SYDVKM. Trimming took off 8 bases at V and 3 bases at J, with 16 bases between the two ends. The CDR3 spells CASWGASGYTGELFF. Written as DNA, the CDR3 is TGTGCCAGCTGGGGGGCTAGCGGATACACCGGGGAGCTGTTTTTT.

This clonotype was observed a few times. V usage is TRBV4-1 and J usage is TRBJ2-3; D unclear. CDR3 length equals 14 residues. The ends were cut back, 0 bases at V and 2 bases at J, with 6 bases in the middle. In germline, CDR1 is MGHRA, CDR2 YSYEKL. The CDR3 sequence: CASSQDRATDTQYF. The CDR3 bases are TGCGCCAGCAGCCAAGATAGAGCCACAGATACGCAGTATTTT.

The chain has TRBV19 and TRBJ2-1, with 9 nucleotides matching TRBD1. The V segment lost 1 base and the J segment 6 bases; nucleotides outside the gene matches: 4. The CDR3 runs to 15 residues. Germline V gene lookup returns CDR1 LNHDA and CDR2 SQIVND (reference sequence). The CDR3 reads CASSIVPTGGNEQFF. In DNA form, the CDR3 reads TGTGCCAGTAGTATAGTCCCGACAGGGGGCAATGAGCAGTTCTTC.